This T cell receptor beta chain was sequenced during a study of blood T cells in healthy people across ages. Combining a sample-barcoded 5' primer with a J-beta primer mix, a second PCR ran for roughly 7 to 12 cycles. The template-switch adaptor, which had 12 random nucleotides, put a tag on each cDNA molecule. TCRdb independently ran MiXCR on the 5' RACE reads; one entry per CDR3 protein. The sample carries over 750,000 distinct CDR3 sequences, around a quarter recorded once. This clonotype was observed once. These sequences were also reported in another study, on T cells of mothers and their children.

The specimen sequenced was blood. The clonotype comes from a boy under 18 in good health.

The CDR3 is CATSQGQISSYNEQFF. The CDR3, as DNA: TGTGCCACCAGCCAGGGGCAGATCAGCTCCTACAATGAGCAGTTCTTC. V is TRBV24-1 and J is TRBJ2-1; possibly TRBD1 for D (6 bases). This CDR3 has 16 amino acids. Germline V gene lookup returns CDR1 KGHDR and CDR2 SFDVKD. V dropped 7 bases and J dropped 0 bases, with 15 bases sitting between them.